Each of the 14 T cell receptor beta chains below was sequenced from the same sample in a study of identifying expanded T cells in peripheral blood. Assay used: immunoSEQ multiplex PCR; TCRdb lists only in-frame clones, some missing. The data hold about 81,000 clones, with roughly 84% observed a single time. Sequencing used blood. These TCRs come from a person between 18 and 75 years old in good health.

The DNA for the CDR3 is TGTGCCAGCAGCCCGACCGACCTAGCGGTATCCTACAATGAGCAGTTCTTC. This sequence encodes CASSPTDLAVSYNEQFF. The V gene is TRBV7-3, the J gene TRBJ2-1; 7 bases map to TRBD2. Germline V gives CDR1 SGHTA, CDR2 FQGTGA. CDR3 length: 17 amino acids. V was pared by 5 bases and J by 1 base, with 11 bases of the junction left unmatched.

The chain uses TRBV12-2 and TRBJ2-7. TRBV12-2 has pseudogene status. The CDR3 is 14 residues long. CDR3: CASRTAGPSHEQYF. The CDR3 DNA reads as TGTGCAAGTCGCACCGCCGGGCCCAGCCACGAGCAGTACTTC.

The chain carries TRBV11-1 and TRBJ2-5; no clear D. Trimming left V 3 bases short and J 1 base short, with 12 bases between. CDR1 SGHAT and CDR2 FQDESV come from the germline V gene (reference sequence). The CDR3 is made up of 15 amino acids. The CDR3: CASSLNPKTQETQYF. The CDR3 DNA is TGTGCCAGCAGCTTGAATCCCAAGACCCAAGAGACCCAGTACTTC.

The chain carries TRBV28 and TRBJ1-2; a weak D match, TRBD1 (6 bases). The CDR3 is 14 amino acids. The germline gives CDR1 MDHEN, CDR2 SYDVKM. Between the trimmed V and J ends, which lost 5 bases and 5 bases, there was a span of 15 bases. Written as DNA, the CDR3 is TGTGCCAGCAGTCGCCGGACAGTTGAGTATGGCTACACCTTC. Amino acids: CASSRRTVEYGYTF.

The chain joins TRBV7-6 to TRBJ2-1; 9 bases match TRBD2. The germline gives CDR1 SGHVS, CDR2 FNYEAQ. V dropped 0 bases and J dropped 2; count of bases not matched to a gene: 2. The CDR3 runs 16 residues. The CDR3 DNA is TGTGCCAGCAGCTTAGCGGCGGGAGGGGCCTACAATGAGCAGTTCTTC. It translates to CASSLAAGGAYNEQFF.

This chain links TRBV27 with TRBJ2-2, with D perhaps TRBD1 (6 bases). Trimming cost V 3 bases and J 2 bases, with 10 bases left between them. There are 15 residues in the CDR3. Germline assignment: CDR1 MNHEY and CDR2 SMNVEV (reference sequence). CDR3 sequence: CASSFQTGNTGELFF. The CDR3 DNA reads as TGTGCCAGCAGTTTTCAGACAGGAAACACCGGGGAGCTGTTTTTT.

The genes are TRBV2 and TRBJ2-7; TRBD2 matches 11 bases. Unmatched junction bases numbered 8, after V lost 7 bases and J lost 3 bases. CDR3 length equals 15 residues. Germline V lookup: CDR1 SNHLY, CDR2 FYNNEI. CDR3 DNA: TGTGCCAGCAATATCGGGACTAGCGGTAACTACGAGCAGTACTTC. Encoded protein: CASNIGTSGNYEQYF.

The chain has TRBV28 and TRBJ2-7; D is undetermined. V lost 3 bases, J lost 2 bases, and 11 bases lay in between. The CDR3 length is 14 residues. Germline V gene data show CDR1 as MDHEN and CDR2 as SYDVKM. The CDR3 protein is CASSFVSSPYEQYF. As DNA, the CDR3 is TGTGCCAGCAGTTTCGTGAGTTCTCCCTACGAGCAGTACTTC.

This chain connects TRBV4-2 to TRBJ2-1; 10 bases are a match to TRBD2. V dropped 4 bases and J dropped 7; count of bases not matched to a gene: 10. Germline lookup yields CDR1 LGHNA and CDR2 YNFKEQ. The CDR3 has 16 amino acids. The CDR3 coding sequence is TGTGCCAGCAGCCGAGATCTAGCGGGAGCGGGTAATGAGCAGTTCTTC. It translates to CASSRDLAGAGNEQFF.

The chain is built from TRBV28 and TRBJ2-7; D may be TRBD1 or TRBD2 (5 bases each). V lost 6 bases and J lost 6, with 21 bases in between. This CDR3 spans 15 amino acids. Germline lookup yields CDR1 MDHEN and CDR2 SYDVKM. CDR3 region: CASSVLAGIAGEQYF. CDR3 sequence (DNA): TGTGCCAGCAGCGTCCTGGCAGGGATCGCGGGCGAGCAGTACTTC.

The sample holds one count of this clone. The V call is TRBV9, the J call TRBJ2-7, with 12 bases that match TRBD1. This CDR3 region has 17 residues. Germline trimming cut 4 bases from V and 3 bases from J; bases unmatched to any gene: 11. CDR1 is SGDLS and CDR2 is YYNGEE in the germline V gene. The CDR3 here is CASSPKGQGANGYEQYF. In DNA, the CDR3 is TGTGCCAGCAGCCCAAAGGGACAGGGGGCCAATGGCTACGAGCAGTACTTC.

The V and J genes are TRBV4-1 and TRBJ1-5; TRBD1 aligns across 9 bases. Germline V gene sequence: CDR1 MGHRA, CDR2 YSYEKL. CDR3 size: 15 residues. J gave up 1 base and V 6 bases, and 4 bases lay outside the gene matches. In DNA, the CDR3 is TGCGCCAGCAGACGGACAGGGGCCAGCAATCAGCCCCAGCATTTT. Its translation: CASRRTGASNQPQHF.

The rearrangement uses TRBV5-1 and TRBJ2-1; D is unclear. This CDR3 has 13 residues. With 2 bases removed from V and 5 bases from J, the gap between germline ends came to 8 bases. CDR1 and CDR2 from the germline V gene are SGHRS and YFSETQ. The DNA for the CDR3 is TGCGCCAGCAGCTTCGGTAGAAACAATGAGCAGTTCTTC. This gives the protein CASSFGRNNEQFF.

V usage is TRBV7-2 and J usage is TRBJ2-1; possible D gene TRBD2, 5 bases. Trimming pared 1 base from V and 8 bases from J, leaving 12 bases between. Germline values: CDR1 SGHTA, CDR2 FQGNSA. CDR3 length: 14 residues. In nucleotides, the CDR3 is TGTGCCAGCAGCTTAGGTCCGGACTTTTATGAGCAGTTCTTC. Translation: CASSLGPDFYEQFF.